Listed here are 23 T cell receptor beta chains from one sample, sequenced in a study of T cells after yellow fever vaccination. TCRdb ran MiXCR on the 5' RACE reads and lists one entry per CDR3 protein. The sample records about 580,000 distinct CDR3 sequences, roughly a sixth being singletons. The source material was PBMCs, sampled less than 6 days after the first yellow fever vaccination. These receptors originate from a man aged 18 to 30 who received the YFV17D yellow fever vaccine.

This clonotype has more than one count but fewer than ten. CDR3 region: CASTINTGELFF. CDR3 in DNA: TGTGCCAGCACCATAAACACCGGGGAGCTGTTTTTT. The rearrangement uses TRBV12-3 or TRBV12-4 and TRBJ2-2; D is undetermined. Trimming shortened V by 7 bases and J by 2 bases, and 5 bases separated the two germline ends. This CDR3 comprises 12 residues.

This clonotype appeared a few times. The rearrangement uses TRBV4-1 and TRBJ1-1; perhaps TRBD1 as D (5 bases). Trimming stripped 1 base from V and 1 base from J, with 13 bases between. The germline CDR1 and CDR2 sequences are MGHRA and YSYEKL. The CDR3 has 16 residues. This chain's CDR3 is CASSQGWGVQNTEAFF. The CDR3 coding sequence is TGCGCCAGCAGCCAAGGATGGGGGGTACAGAACACTGAAGCTTTCTTT.

The CDR3 sequence is CASSLASPPPFAGYTF. CDR3 bases: TGCGCCAGCAGCTTGGCCAGTCCGCCTCCTTTCGCTGGCTACACCTTC. The chain recombines TRBV5-1 with TRBJ1-2; D gene uncertain. The CDR3 spans 16 residues. The V gene lost 0 bases and the J gene lost 7 bases, with 19 bases spanning the gap. Germline V gene data show CDR1 as SGHRS and CDR2 as YFSETQ.

The rearrangement links TRBV15 to TRBJ2-3, with D possibly being TRBD2 (5 bases). Germline lookup yields CDR1 LNHNV and CDR2 YYDKDF (reference sequence). The CDR3 covers 18 residues. The germline V and J ends were trimmed by 0 bases and 2 bases, with 18 bases remaining between them. Written as DNA, the CDR3 is TGTGCCACCAGCAGAGATCGAAGTCCTGGAGACTACACAGATACGCAGTATTTT. This sequence encodes CATSRDRSPGDYTDTQYF. The variable domain in full, with the rest retrieved from reference TRBV15 and TRBJ2-3, is DAMVIQNPRYQVTQFGKPVTLSCSQTLNHNVMYWYQQKSSQAPKLLFHYYDKDFNNEADTPDNFQSRRPNTSFCFLDIRSPGLGDTAMYLCATSRDRSPGDYTDTQYFGPGTRLTVL.

This clonotype was detected ten times or more. V usage is TRBV6-4 and J usage is TRBJ2-3; 10 positions agree with TRBD2. The CDR3 spans 15 residues. The V and J ends lost 2 bases and 2 bases, in that order; junction bases with no gene match: 1. Germline values: CDR1 MRHNA, CDR2 SNTAGT. CDR3 amino acids: CASSDSGGATDTQYF. Written as DNA, the CDR3 is TGTGCCAGCAGTGACAGCGGGGGGGCCACAGATACGCAGTATTTT.

Many counts were recorded for this clonotype. V is TRBV5-6 and J is TRBJ2-3; TRBD2 matches 7 bases. Germline V gene sequence: CDR1 SGHDT, CDR2 YYEEEE. Trimming took 4 bases from V and 6 from J; bases not matched to a gene: 17. The CDR3 has 17 residues. CDR3 in amino acids: CASSQRPWTRSPDTQYF. DNA of the CDR3: TGTGCCAGCAGCCAGAGACCTTGGACTAGGTCTCCGGATACGCAGTATTTT.

The J gene is TRBJ1-6, the V gene TRBV5-1; possible D gene TRBD1, 5 bases. This CDR3 region has 21 residues. V was trimmed by 0 bases and J by 3 bases, leaving 25 bases between them. Germline CDR1 and CDR2: SGHRS and YFSETQ. CDR3 in amino acids: CASSLDRGTYTTKGYNSPLHF. The CDR3 bases are TGCGCCAGCAGCTTGGACCGAGGGACCTACACTACCAAGGGCTATAATTCACCCCTCCACTTT. The entire variable domain, with the rest obtained from reference TRBV5-1 and TRBJ1-6, is as follows: KAGVTQTPRYLIKTRGQQVTLSCSPISGHRSVSWYQQTPGQGLQFLFEYFSETQRNKGNFPGRFSGRQFSNSRSEMNVSTLELGDSALYLCASSLDRGTYTTKGYNSPLHFGNGTRLTVT.

The rearrangement joins TRBV7-9 to TRBJ2-7, with 7 bases matching TRBD1. The ends lost 3 bases at V and 6 bases at J; junction bases unmatched: 5. The CDR3 has 13 residues. CDR1 SEHNR and CDR2 FQNEAQ come from the germline V gene (reference sequence). CDR3 loop: CASSLGTDTEQYV. The CDR3 DNA sequence: TGTGCCAGCAGCTTGGGGACAGACACCGAGCAGTACGTC.

This clonotype was found a few times. The V gene is TRBV7-2, the J gene TRBJ2-3; 8 nucleotides align to TRBD2. The germline CDR1 and CDR2 sequences are SGHTA and FQGNSA. CDR3 length equals 15 residues. Losses at the gene ends were 3 bases for V and 6 bases for J; bases not matched to a gene: 8. CDR3 nucleotide sequence: TGTGCCAGCAGCTTTCAGAGCAGCGGGGGCGATACGCAGTATTTT. It yields the protein CASSFQSSGGDTQYF. Variable domain in full (rest from reference TRBV7-2 and TRBJ2-3): GAGVSQSPSNKVTEKGKDVELRCDPISGHTALYWYRQSLGQGLEFLIYFQGNSAPDKSGLPSDRFSAERTGGSVSTLTIQRTQQEDSAVYLCASSFQSSGGDTQYFGPGTRLTVL.

The chain is built from TRBV24-1 and TRBJ2-1, with 7 bases aligning to TRBD1. This CDR3 region has 14 residues. The V gene's germline CDR1 is KGHDR and CDR2 SFDVKD. The trim removed 7 bases at V and 9 bases at J, leaving 11 bases unmatched. The CDR3 DNA follows: TGTGCCACCAGCGGGACCGGGACAGTGGGTGAGCAGTTCTTC. It translates to CATSGTGTVGEQFF.

This sequence joins TRBV5-1 and TRBJ2-6; unclear D gene. V was shortened by 1 base and J by 2 bases, with 7 bases between the two germline ends. CDR3 length: 15 residues. Germline V gives CDR1 SGHRS, CDR2 YFSETQ. CDR3 region: CASSLNVAGANVLTF. CDR3 nucleotide sequence: TGCGCCAGCAGCTTGAACGTAGCTGGGGCCAACGTCCTGACTTTC.

This clonotype was seen a handful of times. CDR3 DNA sequence: TGTGCCAGCAGCTTAGGTGGGACTGAGGAAAAACTGTTTTTT. This codes for CASSLGGTEEKLFF. The chain carries TRBV7-8 and TRBJ1-4; perhaps TRBD1 as D (5 bases). The CDR3 is 14 amino acids. Trimming pared 1 base from V and 8 bases from J, leaving 11 bases between. Germline V gene data show CDR1 as SGHVS and CDR2 as FQNEAQ.

The chain couples TRBV20-1 to TRBJ2-5; a possible D gene is TRBD1 (6 bases). CDR3 length equals 12 residues. From germline, CDR1 is DFQATT and CDR2 SNEGSKA (reference sequence). CDR3 nucleotides: TGCAGCGCACTCAGGGGAGCGGAGACCCAGTACTTC. It is translated as CSALRGAETQYF.

This chain connects TRBV25-1 to TRBJ2-2; possible D gene TRBD1, 6 bases. The CDR3 totals 17 residues. Germline CDR1 and CDR2: MGHDK and SYGVNS. With 5 bases removed from V and 0 bases from J, the gap between germline ends came to 16 bases. The DNA of the CDR3 is TGTGCCAGCAGTCAAATCCAGGACAGCCCGAACACCGGGGAGCTGTTTTTT. This translates into CASSQIQDSPNTGELFF.

This clonotype was picked up a small number of times. The chain joins TRBV5-1 to TRBJ2-1, with TRBD1 matching over 9 bases. CDR1 is SGHRS, CDR2 YFSETQ, per germline. V was pared by 2 bases and J by 5 bases, with 5 bases of the junction left unmatched. The length of the CDR3 is 15 residues. The CDR3 loop reads CASSFSGTGNNEQFF. The CDR3 DNA sequence: TGCGCCAGCAGCTTTTCCGGGACAGGGAACAATGAGCAGTTCTTC.

The table lists this clonotype with a few counts. The chain links TRBV7-6 to TRBJ2-6, with D possibly matching TRBD2 (6 bases). V was pared by 4 bases and J by 0 bases, with 22 bases between. Looked up from germline, CDR1 is SGHVS and CDR2 is FNYEAQ. This CDR3 spans 20 amino acids. The CDR3 loop is CASSSPTGTEPFSGANVLTF. CDR3 sequence (DNA): TGTGCCAGCAGCTCACCGACCGGGACTGAGCCTTTCTCTGGGGCCAACGTCCTGACTTTC.

There are a few counts of this clonotype. J is TRBJ2-5 and V is TRBV7-2, with 12 positions matching TRBD2. J lost 1 base, V lost 5 bases, and 5 bases had no gene match. Germline CDR1 reads SGHTA; CDR2 reads FQGNSA. The CDR3 spans 16 residues. The CDR3 DNA follows: TGTGCCAGCAGCCAAGGGACTAGCGGGCCCCAAGAGACCCAGTACTTC. Its translation: CASSQGTSGPQETQYF.

The chain has TRBV20-1 and TRBJ2-1, with a weak D call TRBD1 (6 bases). In germline, CDR1 is DFQATT, CDR2 SNEGSKA (reference sequence). The V end was cut by 3 bases, the J end by 0 bases, with 12 bases between. CDR3 length: 15 amino acids. The CDR3 reads CSARGQRSSYNEQFF. DNA for the CDR3: TGCAGTGCTAGGGGACAACGGAGCTCCTACAATGAGCAGTTCTTC.

This chain uses TRBV7-2 with TRBJ1-2; D not resolved. Germline V lookup: CDR1 SGHTA, CDR2 FQGNSA. Trimming stripped 2 bases from V and 7 bases from J, with 11 bases between. This CDR3 has 13 amino acids. The CDR3 bases are TGTGCCAGCAGCTTACACGCCTCTCCTGGCTACACCTTC. This sequence encodes CASSLHASPGYTF.

This sequence joins TRBV9 and TRBJ2-7; D remains ambiguous. Germline V lookup: CDR1 SGDLS, CDR2 YYNGEE. Trimming cost V 3 bases and J 6 bases, with 13 bases left between them. The CDR3 is 13 amino acids. The CDR3 region has the DNA TGTGCCAGCAGCGCCGTCAATTCCCCCGAGCAGTACTTC. It yields the protein CASSAVNSPEQYF.

In the case of this clonotype: This could be a read error, since a much larger clone is one nucleotide away. This chain joins TRBV6-1 and TRBJ2-6, with D hard to call. In germline, CDR1 is MNHNS, CDR2 SASEGT. Deletions cut 7 bases from V and 0 bases from J, with 4 bases between. This CDR3 contains 13 residues. The CDR3 protein is CASMSSGANVLTF. For the CDR3, the DNA is TGTGCCAGCATGAGCTCTGGGGCCAACGTCCTGACTTTC.

The chain has TRBV20-1 and TRBJ1-3, with D possibly TRBD1 on 5 matching bases. Deletions cut 2 bases from V and 0 bases from J, with 8 bases between. This CDR3 is built from 14 residues. Germline CDR1 reads DFQATT; CDR2 reads SNEGSKA (reference sequence). The CDR3, as DNA: TGCAGTGCTAGACAGGGTAGCTCTGGAAACACCATATATTTT. It encodes CSARQGSSGNTIYF.

A few counts support this clonotype. The rearrangement uses TRBV9 and TRBJ1-1; tentative D call: TRBD1 (5 bases). Germline loops: CDR1 SGDLS, CDR2 YYNGEE. The CDR3 covers 15 residues. Between the trimmed V and J ends, which lost 0 bases and 4 bases, there was a span of 13 bases. CDR3 amino acids: CASSVVGGGGTEAFF. CDR3 sequence (DNA): TGTGCCAGCAGCGTAGTCGGGGGAGGAGGCACTGAAGCTTTCTTT.